The 8 T cell receptor beta chains below all came from one sample that was sequenced in a study of T cells after yellow fever vaccination. Each CDR3 protein is one row after TCRdb ran MiXCR on the 5' RACE reads. The sample lists some 320,000 distinct CDR3 sequences, roughly 4% occurring once. This sample comprised PBMCs, obtained 5 days after the yellow fever booster vaccination. Receptors originate from a man aged 18 to 35 who received the YFV17D yellow fever vaccine.

This clonotype was counted only a few times. The chain uses TRBV7-6 and TRBJ2-7; D is unclear. The ends were cut back, 1 base at V and 7 bases at J, with 8 bases in the middle. CDR1 SGHVS and CDR2 FNYEAQ come from the germline V gene. This CDR3 spans 12 amino acids. Written as DNA, the CDR3 is TGTGCCAGCAGCTTAGATGGTCGAGAGCAGTACTTC. Translated, it gives CASSLDGREQYF.

This clonotype was detected only a few times. The V and J genes are TRBV5-5 and TRBJ1-2; a possible D gene is TRBD1 (5 bases). Trimming took 0 bases from V and 3 from J, leaving 12 bases between them. CDR1 and CDR2 from the germline V gene are SGHKS and YYEKEE (reference sequence). CDR3 length: 15 residues. The CDR3 protein is CASSLGWAGYYGYTF. The CDR3 DNA follows: TGTGCCAGCAGCTTGGGCTGGGCAGGGTACTATGGCTACACCTTC.

This clonotype was seen more than once but under ten times. The rearrangement uses TRBV11-2 and TRBJ2-7; D is perhaps TRBD1 (6 bases). This CDR3 has 15 residues. Trimming removed 5 bases from V and 0 bases from J, with 14 bases in between. Germline lookup yields CDR1 SGHAT and CDR2 FQNNGV. Here the CDR3 reads CASSPGAGASYEQYF. The CDR3 bases are TGTGCCAGCAGCCCAGGGGCAGGGGCCTCCTACGAGCAGTACTTC.

This chain uses TRBV5-6 with TRBJ1-6; D remains unclear. Trimming pared 4 bases from V and 3 bases from J, leaving 11 bases between. This CDR3 is 15 amino acids long. Germline loops: CDR1 SGHDT, CDR2 YYEEEE. CDR3 protein: CASSLAGDYNSPLHF. The CDR3 DNA is TGTGCCAGCAGCCTCGCCGGGGACTATAATTCACCCCTCCACTTT.

This clonotype was found a few times. The chain recombines TRBV29-1 with TRBJ1-2, with TRBD1 identical over 8 bases. The V gene end was trimmed by 4 bases and the J gene end by 4 bases; junction bases not matched to a gene: 5. The CDR3 runs to 13 residues. The germline gives CDR1 SQVTM, CDR2 ANQGSEA. CDR3 amino acids: CSVVDRAGYGYTF. The CDR3 region has the DNA TGCAGCGTTGTGGACAGGGCCGGCTATGGCTACACCTTC.

This rearrangement joins TRBV7-2 to TRBJ1-1; the D is unclear. The germline V gene has CDR1 SGHTA and CDR2 FQGNSA. This CDR3 region has 13 residues. V gave up 1 base and J gave up 0 bases, with 3 bases separating them. The CDR3 DNA follows: TGTGCCAGCAGCTTAGGAATGAACACTGAAGCTTTCTTT. Its translation: CASSLGMNTEAFF. The variable domain in full, with the rest retrieved from reference TRBV7-2 and TRBJ1-1, is GAGVSQSPSNKVTEKGKDVELRCDPISGHTALYWYRQSLGQGLEFLIYFQGNSAPDKSGLPSDRFSAERTGGSVSTLTIQRTQQEDSAVYLCASSLGMNTEAFFGQGTRLTVV.

The rearrangement links TRBV5-1 to TRBJ2-5; either TRBD1 or TRBD2 may fit D (5 bases each). V gave up 4 bases and J gave up 0 bases, with 13 bases separating them. CDR1 SGHRS and CDR2 YFSETQ come from the germline V gene. The CDR3 has 15 amino acids. The CDR3 DNA reads TGCGCCAGCAGCACGGGACCGACGAACCAAGAGACCCAGTACTTC. Translated: CASSTGPTNQETQYF.

This clonotype was counted at least ten times. The rearrangement joins TRBV29-1 to TRBJ1-2, with D possibly matching TRBD1 (5 bases). Per germline, CDR1 SQVTM and CDR2 ANQGSEA. The ends were cut back, 6 bases at V and 4 bases at J, with 15 bases in the middle. The length of the CDR3 is 13 residues. The CDR3 protein is CSVGSTGIYGYTF. The DNA for the CDR3 is TGCAGCGTAGGGTCCACAGGAATCTATGGCTACACCTTC.